The 27 T cell receptor beta chains in this list originate from one sample, sequenced in a study of T-cell reconstitution after alpha-beta-depleted transplantation in children. Molecular barcoding with unique molecular identifiers was used for the TCRbeta library. TCRdb used MiXCR to reprocess the PCR reads, holding one entry per CDR3 protein. The profile shows 490,000 or so distinct CDR3 sequences, more than 9% of them singletons. The sample in question was PBMCs, obtained before TCRalphabeta/CD19-depleted stem cell transplant. The receptor source for this set is a child aged 2 to 15 with inherited bone marrow failure, due to receive a stem cell transplant.

This clonotype was observed a few times. The chain links TRBV28 to TRBJ2-1, with no clear D. In germline, CDR1 is MDHEN, CDR2 SYDVKM. The CDR3 runs to 15 residues. Trimming took off 3 bases at V and 8 bases at J, with 17 bases between the two ends. The CDR3: CASSFPPKNAYEQFF. The CDR3 DNA sequence: TGTGCCAGCAGTTTCCCCCCCAAGAATGCCTATGAGCAGTTCTTC. Based on the CDR3 plus reference TRBV28 and TRBJ2-1, the full variable domain is DVKVTQSSRYLVKRTGEKVFLECVQDMDHENMFWYRQDPGLGLRLIYFSYDVKMKEKGDIPEGYSVSREKKERFSLILESASTNQTSMYLCASSFPPKNAYEQFFGPGTRLTVL.

This clonotype was seen more than once but under ten times. This chain uses TRBV27 with TRBJ2-1; TRBD2 matches at 9 bases. There are 16 residues in the CDR3. CDR1 and CDR2 from the germline V gene are MNHEY and SMNVEV (reference sequence). The junction had 11 bases not matched to a gene; V was cut back by 5 bases and J by 6 bases. CDR3 region: CASSTLSGRHPNEQFF. The CDR3 DNA follows: TGTGCCAGCAGTACCCTCAGCGGGAGGCACCCCAATGAGCAGTTCTTC.

There are a few counts of this clonotype. This chain uses TRBV7-6 with TRBJ2-7; D may be TRBD2 (5 bases). Trimming removed 5 bases from V and 4 bases from J, with 15 bases in between. The CDR3 length is 14 residues. Per the germline V gene, CDR1 is SGHVS and CDR2 is FNYEAQ. CDR3 sequence (DNA): TGTGCCAGCAGCCACTTCAATTCGGGGTACGAGCAGTACTTC. Residues: CASSHFNSGYEQYF.

In the case of this clonotype: A much larger clone lies a single base off, so this may be a read error. The V gene is TRBV5-6, the J gene TRBJ1-1, with D tentatively TRBD1 (5 bases). Germline CDR1 and CDR2: SGHDT and YYEEEE. V shed 3 bases and J shed 6 bases, with 15 bases lying between them. This CDR3 is 14 amino acids long. CDR3 DNA: TGTGCCAGCAGCTGGAGGGGACTGGGGGCTGAAGCTTTCTTT. Residues: CASSWRGLGAEAFF.

This clonotype has ten or more counts. V usage is TRBV7-2 and J usage is TRBJ2-1; TRBD2 agrees at 7 bases. Germline CDR1 SGHTA, CDR2 FQGNSA. The CDR3 runs to 17 residues. The ends lost 1 base at V and 2 bases at J; junction bases unmatched: 8. The CDR3 protein is CASSLGVVGLAYNEQFF. CDR3 coding DNA: TGTGCCAGCAGCTTAGGGGTCGTAGGACTAGCCTACAATGAGCAGTTCTTC.

This clonotype was recorded at least ten times. This chain uses TRBV29-1 with TRBJ2-1, with D possibly called TRBD1 or TRBD2 (5 bases each). CDR1 is SQVTM and CDR2 is ANQGSEA in the germline V gene. V lost 8 bases and J 10 bases, leaving 24 bases between the germline ends. This CDR3 region has 14 residues. The CDR3 loop reads CSTGRVRVRSEQFF. DNA for the CDR3: TGCAGCACGGGGCGGGTCAGGGTTAGGAGCGAGCAGTTCTTC.

This clonotype came up a few times. The rearrangement uses TRBV7-8 and TRBJ1-5, with TRBD1 as a possible D gene (5 bases). Germline V gene data show CDR1 as SGHVS and CDR2 as FQNEAQ. V was shortened by 5 bases and J by 0 bases, with 20 bases between the two germline ends. This CDR3 spans 18 amino acids. The CDR3 loop reads CASSRPGVEGYSNQPQHF. The CDR3 DNA is TGTGCCAGCAGCCGCCCGGGGGTAGAGGGGTATAGCAATCAGCCCCAGCATTTT.

Remarks on this clonotype: This clone may be a read error of a much larger clone one base away. The rearrangement links TRBV7-2 to TRBJ2-1, with a possible D match to TRBD2 (5 bases). The CDR3 loop spans 15 amino acids. Germline V gene data show CDR1 as SGHTA and CDR2 as FQGNSA. Trimming removed 3 bases at V and 6 bases at J, with 15 bases between. The DNA for the CDR3 is TGTGCCAGCAGCTTTGCGGGTGTGGCATGCAATGAGCAGTTCTTC. Protein: CASSFAGVACNEQFF.

This clonotype was counted ten times or more. V gene TRBV25-1 combines with J gene TRBJ1-5; D unclear. From germline, CDR1 is MGHDK and CDR2 SYGVNS. V lost 6 bases and J lost 4, with 10 bases in between. This CDR3 spans 13 amino acids. CDR3 sequence reads: CASSAWENQPQHF. In DNA form, the CDR3 reads TGTGCCAGCAGCGCCTGGGAAAATCAGCCCCAGCATTTT. Full variable domain (rest looked up from reference TRBV25-1 and TRBJ1-5): EADIYQTPRYLVIGTGKKITLECSQTMGHDKMYWYQQDPGMELHLIHYSYGVNSTEKGDLSSESTVSRIRTEHFPLTLESARPSHTSQYLCASSAWENQPQHFGDGTRLSIL.

This clonotype occurred many times. This chain uses TRBV6-2 or TRBV6-3 with TRBJ2-3; 10 bases match TRBD2. Trimming took 1 base from V and 6 from J; bases not matched to a gene: 7. This CDR3 has 16 residues. Germline V gene sequence: CDR1 MNHEY, CDR2 SVGEGT. The CDR3 loop reads CASSYFLAGGPDTQYF. CDR3 DNA sequence: TGTGCCAGCAGTTACTTCTTAGCGGGAGGACCCGATACGCAGTATTTT.

This clonotype was recorded many times. The rearrangement links TRBV28 to TRBJ1-2; D may be TRBD1 (5 bases). Looked up from germline, CDR1 is MDHEN and CDR2 is SYDVKM. This CDR3 is 15 amino acids long. Trimming removed 2 bases from V and 2 bases from J, with 12 bases in between. In DNA form, the CDR3 reads TGTGCCAGCAGTTTAGGGGGTCCAGGGAACTATGGCTACACCTTC. Translated: CASSLGGPGNYGYTF.

This clonotype was detected ten times or more. The gene calls are TRBV27 and TRBJ2-1; 9 bases align to TRBD2. The CDR3 consists of 14 residues. The germline gives CDR1 MNHEY, CDR2 SMNVEV (reference sequence). V lost 2 bases, J lost 7 bases, and 3 bases stayed unmatched. CDR3 amino acids: CASSLAGGWNEQFF. CDR3 sequence (DNA): TGTGCCAGCAGTTTAGCGGGAGGGTGGAATGAGCAGTTCTTC.

V is TRBV3-1 and J is TRBJ1-5; D ambiguous. Trimming shortened V by 2 bases and J by 5 bases, and 7 bases separated the two germline ends. The CDR3 has 13 amino acids. Germline CDR1 LGHDT, CDR2 YNNKEL (reference sequence). The CDR3 protein is CASSQIGDQPQHF. The CDR3 region has the DNA TGTGCCAGCAGCCAAATAGGTGATCAGCCCCAGCATTTT.

This clonotype appeared many times. The rearrangement joins TRBV4-2 to TRBJ1-1; a possible D gene is TRBD1 (5 bases). This CDR3 comprises 13 residues. Trimming removed 5 bases from V and 5 bases from J, with 12 bases in between. Germline values: CDR1 LGHNA, CDR2 YNFKEQ. As DNA, the CDR3 is TGTGCCAGCAGCGATCAGGGAGGGACTGAAGCTTTCTTT. As protein: CASSDQGGTEAFF.

This clonotype appeared many times. The chain is built from TRBV7-6 and TRBJ2-7; 8 bases agree with TRBD2. V lost 5 bases and J lost 4; bases outside the gene matches: 10. The CDR3 sequence is 15 residues long. In germline, CDR1 is SGHVS, CDR2 FNYEAQ. CDR3 loop: CASSRSGVAGYEQYF. The CDR3 DNA sequence: TGTGCCAGCAGCCGATCCGGGGTAGCGGGGTACGAGCAGTACTTC.

About this clonotype itself: This sequence may be a read error, since a much larger clone differs from it by one base. The CDR3 nucleotides are TGCGCCAGCCGCTTGGAGCCGGGTGGCTACGAGCAGTACTTC. Translating gives CASRLEPGGYEQYF. J is TRBJ2-7 and V is TRBV5-1; no clear D gene. Per the germline V gene, CDR1 is SGHRS and CDR2 is YFSETQ. The CDR3 totals 14 residues.

This clonotype was picked up many times. V and J are TRBV20-1 and TRBJ2-7, with D unclear. The CDR3 spans 11 residues. CDR1 and CDR2 from the germline V gene are DFQATT and SNEGSKA (reference sequence). Trimming cost V 0 bases and J 4 bases, with 4 bases left between them. CDR3 nucleotides: TGCAGTGCTAGAGATAAGTACGAGCAGTACTTC. It encodes CSARDKYEQYF.

V and J are TRBV4-3 and TRBJ2-2, with D perhaps TRBD2 (5 bases). Germline CDR1 reads LGHNA; CDR2 reads YSLEER. Between the trimmed V and J ends, which lost 4 bases and 1 base, there was a span of 19 bases. The CDR3 is 18 residues long. In DNA form, the CDR3 reads TGCGCCAGCAGCCGAGAAAGGACTCTTACGGGGAACACCGGGGAGCTGTTTTTT. This gives the protein CASSRERTLTGNTGELFF.

Of note for this clonotype: A read error may be the cause here, since a much bigger clone is one base away. V is TRBV7-9 and J is TRBJ2-7; 7 nucleotides align to TRBD2. The germline V gene encodes CDR1 SEHNR and CDR2 FQNEAQ (reference sequence). The CDR3 is made up of 15 amino acids. The DNA for the CDR3 is TGTACCAGCAGCCTCGCCGTGGGAGGGGACTACGAGCAGTACTTC. Residues: CTSSLAVGGDYEQYF.

This clonotype was observed at least ten times. This chain connects TRBV6-2 or TRBV6-3 to TRBJ1-5; 7 bases agree with TRBD1. With 6 bases clipped from V and 6 bases from J, the junction kept 5 bases outside the gene matches. This CDR3 has 13 amino acids. Germline V gives CDR1 MNHEY, CDR2 SVGEGT. The CDR3 sequence is CASRDRVSQPQHF. Written as DNA, the CDR3 is TGTGCCAGCAGAGACAGGGTGAGTCAGCCCCAGCATTTT.

There are many counts of this clonotype. J is TRBJ1-2 and V is TRBV6-1; 8 bases match TRBD1. From germline, CDR1 is MNHNS and CDR2 SASEGT. The CDR3 runs 14 residues. J gave up 6 bases and V 6 bases, and 9 bases lay outside the gene matches. CDR3 coding DNA: TGTGCCAGCAGCCCGAGACAGGGGAATAATGGCTACACCTTC. Its protein product is CASSPRQGNNGYTF.

Many counts were recorded for this clonotype. The J gene is TRBJ1-1, the V gene TRBV5-6; D not resolved. The CDR3 is made up of 16 amino acids. Germline CDR1 is SGHDT and CDR2 is YYEEEE. V lost 0 bases, J lost 1 base, and 13 bases lay in between. The CDR3 DNA sequence: TGTGCCAGCAGCTTGGGGGGTAACTCCCCGAACACTGAAGCTTTCTTT. Translating it yields CASSLGGNSPNTEAFF.

The sample holds many counts of this clonotype. The chain employs TRBV3-1 and TRBJ2-1, with 8 bases identical to TRBD2. CDR1 is LGHDT and CDR2 is YNNKEL in the germline V gene (reference sequence). CDR3 size: 15 residues. V dropped 4 bases and J dropped 2; count of bases not matched to a gene: 4. Here the CDR3 DNA reads TGTGCCAGCAGCCGAGCGGGAGTAACCTACAATGAGCAGTTCTTC. Its protein product is CASSRAGVTYNEQFF.

This clonotype was seen only a few times. The rearrangement links TRBV20-1 to TRBJ2-3; 11 bases are a match to TRBD2. Germline CDR1 is DFQATT and CDR2 is SNEGSKA (reference sequence). This CDR3 has 18 amino acids. J lost 2 bases, V lost 1 base, and 11 bases had no gene match. The chain's CDR3 is CSARALAGVRGDTDTQYF. CDR3 coding DNA: TGCAGTGCTAGAGCACTAGCGGGAGTACGGGGGGACACAGATACGCAGTATTTT.

The chain has TRBV20-1 and TRBJ1-5, with TRBD1 as a possible D gene (6 bases). Trimming removed 4 bases at V and 0 bases at J, with 13 bases between. CDR3 length: 15 amino acids. From germline, CDR1 is DFQATT and CDR2 SNEGSKA (reference sequence). The CDR3 reads CSATRTVYSNQPQHF. CDR3 coding DNA: TGCAGTGCTACCAGGACAGTCTATAGCAATCAGCCCCAGCATTTT.

This clonotype was seen ten or more times. The genes are TRBV15 and TRBJ2-7; D gene uncertain. This CDR3 has 16 amino acids. CDR1 LNHNV and CDR2 YYDKDF come from the germline V gene (reference sequence). V was trimmed by 0 bases and J by 2 bases, leaving 14 bases between them. CDR3 coding DNA: TGTGCCACCAGCAGAGATTTACTAACAGCAACCTACGAGCAGTACTTC. It codes for CATSRDLLTATYEQYF. Combining the CDR3 with reference TRBV15 and TRBJ2-7 gives the whole variable domain DAMVIQNPRYQVTQFGKPVTLSCSQTLNHNVMYWYQQKSSQAPKLLFHYYDKDFNNEADTPDNFQSRRPNTSFCFLDIRSPGLGDTAMYLCATSRDLLTATYEQYFGPGTRLTVT.

This clonotype was observed at least ten times. V usage is TRBV12-3 or TRBV12-4 and J usage is TRBJ2-7; D gene uncertain. V lost 6 bases and J 5 bases, leaving 14 bases between the germline ends. The CDR3 loop spans 13 amino acids. The CDR3 protein is CASSGIRADEQYF. CDR3 in DNA: TGTGCCAGCAGCGGAATACGGGCCGACGAGCAGTACTTC.